This T cell receptor beta chain comes out of a study of shared clonotypes between healthy human individuals. Overall study results and limits: All-four-donor shared clonotypes had higher generation probabilities than non-shared clonotypes did.

Clones were sequenced by immunoSEQ multiplex PCR, and TCRdb holds only the in-frame ones, with some missing. The data contain some 650,000 clones, more than 95% of them seen just once; the ten biggest clones take up 0.045% to 0.06%. V was cut by 3 bases and J by 2 bases, with 4 bases left in between. This CDR3 spans 13 amino acids. Per the germline V gene, CDR1 is MDHEN and CDR2 is SYDVKM. Notes on this clone: Its antigen is still unknown. The identical CDR3 is also encoded by other nucleotide sequences in the sample.

The V gene is TRBV28, the J gene TRBJ2-2; D gene unclear. Source material: naive CD4+ T cells sorted from blood. Subset here: CD45RA+ positively selected. The receptor comes from a woman in her twenties or thirties in good health. The CDR3 region is CASSLSNTGELFF. Here the CDR3 DNA reads TGTGCCAGCAGTTTGAGCAACACCGGGGAGCTGTTTTTT.